These T cell receptor beta chains were read from a single sample in a study of blood T cell repertoires in COVID-19. The protocol was immunoSEQ multiplex PCR, while the TCRdb copy is restricted to in-frame clones and leaves out a portion. The data contain a few hundred thousand clones, about 79% of them seen just once; the ten biggest clones take up about 9.7%. The sequenced sample consisted of peripheral blood. Every receptor here comes from a man in his fifties or sixties with active or convalescent COVID-19. Both conserved end residues are part of each CDR3. A D gene is named only where the DNA matches it firmly. A clone size is listed for some rows: how often the clone was seen (once, few, many), or a class if it is expanded.

j_gene: TRBJ1-5; v_gene: TRBV19; d_gene: .; abundance: .; CDR3aa: CASSTQAGSNQPQHF; CDR3nt: TGTGCCAGTAGCACACAAGCGGGTAGCAATCAGCCCCAGCATTTT
j_gene: TRBJ1-5; v_gene: TRBV7-9; d_gene: .; abundance: .; CDR3aa: CASSLQGNQPQHF; CDR3nt: TGTGCCAGCAGCTTACAGGGGAATCAGCCCCAGCATTTT
j_gene: TRBJ1-1; v_gene: TRBV9; d_gene: .; abundance: once; CDR3aa: CASSAGDGLHTEAFF; CDR3nt: TGTGCCAGCAGCGCGGGGGACGGATTGCACACTGAAGCTTTCTTT
j_gene: TRBJ2-1; v_gene: TRBV28; d_gene: TRBD2; abundance: .; CDR3aa: CASSLSGSVYNEQFF; CDR3nt: TGTGCCAGCAGCCTTAGCGGGAGTGTCTACAATGAGCAGTTCTTC
j_gene: TRBJ2-4; v_gene: TRBV10-2; d_gene: .; abundance: .; CDR3aa: CASSEAGRGSELIQYF; CDR3nt: TGCGCCAGCAGTGAGGCGGGACGGGGAAGCGAGTTGATTCAGTACTTC
j_gene: TRBJ1-1; v_gene: TRBV13; d_gene: TRBD1; abundance: .; CDR3aa: CASSLWTGADEAFF; CDR3nt: TGTGCCAGCAGCCTCTGGACAGGGGCTGATGAAGCTTTCTTT
j_gene: TRBJ1-2; v_gene: TRBV9; d_gene: TRBD1; abundance: .; CDR3aa: CASSVALTGGNYGYTF; CDR3nt: TGTGCCAGCAGCGTAGCCCTGACAGGGGGGAACTATGGCTACACCTTC
j_gene: TRBJ2-5; v_gene: TRBV5-6; d_gene: .; abundance: few; CDR3aa: CASSKTGIQETQYF; CDR3nt: TGTGCCAGCAGCAAAACAGGGATCCAAGAGACCCAGTACTTC
j_gene: TRBJ2-5; v_gene: TRBV2; d_gene: .; abundance: .; CDR3aa: CASKEYQETQYF; CDR3nt: TGTGCCAGCAAGGAGTACCAAGAGACCCAGTACTTC
j_gene: TRBJ1-2; v_gene: TRBV28; d_gene: TRBD1; abundance: .; CDR3aa: CASSFYDRDYGYTF; CDR3nt: TGTGCCAGCAGTTTTTACGACAGGGACTATGGCTACACCTTC
j_gene: TRBJ1-6; v_gene: TRBV4-1; d_gene: .; abundance: .; CDR3aa: CASSQEIGQINNSPLHF; CDR3nt: TGCGCCAGCAGCCAAGAAATTGGCCAAATAAATAATTCACCCCTCCACTTT
j_gene: TRBJ2-3; v_gene: TRBV3-1/TRBV3-2; d_gene: TRBD2; abundance: .; CDR3aa: CASSQAGTSVDTQYF; CDR3nt: TGTGCCAGCAGCCAAGCCGGGACTAGCGTGGATACGCAGTATTTT
j_gene: TRBJ2-7; v_gene: TRBV28; d_gene: TRBD2; abundance: .; CDR3aa: CASSLPPRTSGLGEQYF; CDR3nt: TGTGCCAGCAGTCTCCCCCCCCGGACTAGCGGACTTGGAGAGCAGTACTTC
j_gene: TRBJ2-2; v_gene: TRBV19; d_gene: TRBD2; abundance: .; CDR3aa: CASSSGLAGVTGELFF; CDR3nt: TGTGCCAGTAGTTCCGGACTAGCGGGAGTCACCGGGGAGCTGTTTTTT
j_gene: TRBJ1-5; v_gene: TRBV4-3; d_gene: .; abundance: .; CDR3aa: CASSQEHTGGLSNQPQHF; CDR3nt: TGCGCCAGCAGCCAAGAACATACGGGGGGCCTAAGCAATCAGCCCCAGCATTTT
j_gene: TRBJ1-2; v_gene: TRBV3-1/TRBV3-2; d_gene: TRBD1; abundance: .; CDR3aa: CASSQGHRGSYGYTF; CDR3nt: TGTGCCAGCAGCCAAGGACACAGGGGAAGCTATGGCTACACCTTC
j_gene: TRBJ1-1; v_gene: TRBV19; d_gene: TRBD1; abundance: .; CDR3aa: CASSILPGGMNTEAFF; CDR3nt: TGTGCCAGTAGTATCCTCCCAGGGGGAATGAACACTGAAGCTTTCTTT
j_gene: TRBJ1-1; v_gene: TRBV19; d_gene: .; abundance: .; CDR3aa: CASRPFGQGNTEAFF; CDR3nt: TGTGCCAGTAGACCCTTTGGGCAGGGGAACACTGAAGCTTTCTTT
j_gene: TRBJ1-6; v_gene: TRBV12-3/TRBV12-4; d_gene: .; abundance: once; CDR3aa: CASRILGGSPLHF; CDR3nt: TGTGCCAGCAGAATCCTGGGAGGTTCACCCCTCCACTTT
j_gene: TRBJ2-7; v_gene: TRBV12-3/TRBV12-4; d_gene: .; abundance: .; CDR3aa: CASSSGGYEQYF; CDR3nt: TGTGCCAGCAGTTCAGGGGGGTACGAGCAGTACTTC
j_gene: TRBJ2-6; v_gene: TRBV5-4; d_gene: .; abundance: .; CDR3aa: CASSSRAKGSGANVLTF; CDR3nt: TGTGCCAGCAGCTCACGGGCGAAGGGGTCTGGGGCCAACGTCCTGACTTTC
j_gene: TRBJ1-2; v_gene: TRBV5-4; d_gene: .; abundance: .; CDR3aa: CASSLGVPSSLYGYTF; CDR3nt: TGTGCCAGCAGCTTAGGGGTGCCCTCCTCGCTCTATGGCTACACCTTC
j_gene: TRBJ1-5; v_gene: TRBV21-1; d_gene: .; abundance: .; CDR3aa: CASSKVNRHLGVQPQHF; CDR3nt: TGTGCCAGCAGCAAAGTAAATCGGCACCTCGGAGTTCAGCCCCAGCATTTT
j_gene: TRBJ2-5; v_gene: TRBV7-2; d_gene: .; abundance: .; CDR3aa: CASSSQPSGVETQYF; CDR3nt: TGTGCCAGCAGCTCCCAGCCATCCGGGGTCGAGACCCAGTACTTC
j_gene: TRBJ1-5; v_gene: TRBV6-2/TRBV6-3; d_gene: .; abundance: .; CDR3aa: CASSYSAQPQHF; CDR3nt: TGTGCCAGCAGTTACTCGGCTCAGCCCCAGCATTTT
j_gene: TRBJ2-3; v_gene: TRBV24-1; d_gene: TRBD2; abundance: .; CDR3aa: CAIGGLAGLGTDTQYF; CDR3nt: TGTGCCATCGGGGGACTAGCGGGACTCGGAACAGATACGCAGTATTTT
j_gene: TRBJ1-2; v_gene: TRBV7-2; d_gene: TRBD1; abundance: few; CDR3aa: CASSDRTQGVGGYTF; CDR3nt: TGTGCCAGCAGCGACCGAACACAGGGGGTTGGTGGCTACACCTTC
j_gene: TRBJ2-2; v_gene: TRBV4-1; d_gene: .; abundance: .; CDR3aa: CASSQEIVDTYTGELFF; CDR3nt: TGCGCCAGCAGCCAAGAAATAGTCGACACCTACACCGGGGAGCTGTTTTTT
j_gene: TRBJ1-1; v_gene: TRBV7-9; d_gene: .; abundance: medium-sized; CDR3aa: CASAGDTEAFF; CDR3nt: TGTGCCAGCGCAGGGGACACTGAAGCTTTCTTT
j_gene: TRBJ2-4; v_gene: TRBV21-1; d_gene: .; abundance: .; CDR3aa: CASSSDGAPRVRSDIQYF; CDR3nt: TGTGCCAGCAGCTCAGACGGCGCCCCGAGGGTGCGTTCGGACATTCAGTACTTC
j_gene: TRBJ2-1; v_gene: TRBV4-1; d_gene: TRBD2; abundance: once; CDR3aa: CASSQKSGIDNEQFF; CDR3nt: TGCGCCAGCAGCCAAAAGAGCGGGATCGACAATGAGCAGTTCTTC
j_gene: TRBJ1-6; v_gene: TRBV7-6; d_gene: .; abundance: few; CDR3aa: CASSLESGRASYNSPLHF; CDR3nt: TGTGCCAGCAGCTTAGAGTCTGGTCGCGCCTCTTATAATTCACCCCTCCACTTT
j_gene: TRBJ1-2; v_gene: TRBV10-3; d_gene: TRBD1; abundance: .; CDR3aa: CAISPSGTGGFDGYTF; CDR3nt: TGTGCCATCAGTCCTTCAGGGACAGGGGGCTTTGATGGCTACACCTTC
j_gene: TRBJ2-7; v_gene: TRBV11-3; d_gene: .; abundance: .; CDR3aa: CASSPGGRDSYEQYF; CDR3nt: TGTGCCAGCAGCCCCGGCGGGCGGGACTCCTACGAGCAGTACTTC
j_gene: TRBJ1-1; v_gene: TRBV5-6; d_gene: .; abundance: .; CDR3aa: CASSFGSAEAFF; CDR3nt: TGTGCCAGCAGCTTCGGAAGCGCTGAAGCTTTCTTT
j_gene: TRBJ1-5; v_gene: TRBV6-2/TRBV6-3; d_gene: .; abundance: .; CDR3aa: CASSYYRDNQPQHF; CDR3nt: TGTGCCAGCAGTTACTACAGGGACAATCAGCCCCAGCATTTT
j_gene: TRBJ2-5; v_gene: TRBV6-5; d_gene: TRBD2; abundance: .; CDR3aa: CASSRSGGAGETQYF; CDR3nt: TGTGCCAGCAGCCGTAGCGGGGGGGCCGGAGAGACCCAGTACTTC
j_gene: TRBJ1-6; v_gene: TRBV27; d_gene: .; abundance: many; CDR3aa: CASSLWGRADNSPLHF; CDR3nt: TGTGCCAGCAGTTTGTGGGGCAGGGCGGATAATTCACCCCTCCACTTT
j_gene: TRBJ2-2; v_gene: TRBV24-1; d_gene: .; abundance: few; CDR3aa: CATSEHPTGELFF; CDR3nt: TGTGCCACCAGCGAGCATCCCACCGGGGAGCTGTTTTTT
j_gene: TRBJ2-5; v_gene: TRBV7-9; d_gene: TRBD1; abundance: .; CDR3aa: CASSRPRDRRQGETQYF; CDR3nt: TGTGCCAGCAGCCGCCCCCGGGACAGGCGGCAGGGAGAGACCCAGTACTTC
j_gene: TRBJ1-6; v_gene: TRBV29-1; d_gene: .; abundance: .; CDR3aa: CSAGVSLGSPLHF; CDR3nt: TGCAGTGCAGGGGTTTCACTAGGTTCACCCCTCCACTTT
j_gene: TRBJ2-5; v_gene: TRBV20-1; d_gene: .; abundance: .; CDR3aa: CSANQGETQYF; CDR3nt: TGCAGTGCTAACCAGGGGGAGACCCAGTACTTC
j_gene: TRBJ2-1; v_gene: TRBV5-1; d_gene: .; abundance: once; CDR3aa: CASSLAPGEQFF; CDR3nt: TGCGCCAGCAGCTTGGCCCCTGGCGAGCAGTTCTTC
j_gene: TRBJ2-6; v_gene: TRBV5-1; d_gene: .; abundance: .; CDR3aa: CASSPGQTSGANVLTF; CDR3nt: TGCGCCAGCAGCCCCGGACAGACCTCTGGGGCCAACGTCCTGACTTTC
j_gene: TRBJ2-3; v_gene: TRBV7-2; d_gene: .; abundance: .; CDR3aa: CASSFSGVDTQYF; CDR3nt: TGTGCCAGCAGCTTTTCAGGGGTGGATACGCAGTATTTT
j_gene: TRBJ2-1; v_gene: TRBV12-1; d_gene: .; abundance: once; CDR3aa: CASTDIYTSGRKLNEQFF; CDR3nt: TGTGCCAGCACCGATATCTATACTAGCGGGAGGAAACTCAATGAGCAGTTCTTC
j_gene: TRBJ2-3; v_gene: TRBV3-1/TRBV3-2; d_gene: TRBD2; abundance: .; CDR3aa: CASSQRPQGGGTDTQYF; CDR3nt: TGTGCCAGCAGCCAACGCCCGCAGGGAGGGGGCACAGATACGCAGTATTTT
j_gene: TRBJ2-1; v_gene: TRBV4-3; d_gene: .; abundance: .; CDR3aa: CASSQDVDSLNEQFF; CDR3nt: TGCGCCAGCAGCCAAGATGTTGATAGCCTCAATGAGCAGTTCTTC
j_gene: TRBJ2-3; v_gene: TRBV12-3/TRBV12-4; d_gene: .; abundance: .; CDR3aa: CASSLNPRDTQYF; CDR3nt: TGTGCCAGCAGTTTAAACCCCCGGGATACGCAGTATTTT
j_gene: TRBJ2-7; v_gene: TRBV9; d_gene: TRBD2; abundance: .; CDR3aa: CASSVAAGGSYEQYF; CDR3nt: TGTGCCAGCAGCGTAGCGGCGGGAGGATCCTACGAGCAGTACTTC
j_gene: TRBJ1-2; v_gene: TRBV3-1/TRBV3-2; d_gene: .; abundance: .; CDR3aa: CASSHGDATDYGYTF; CDR3nt: TGTGCCAGCAGCCATGGCGACGCGACAGACTATGGCTACACCTTC
j_gene: TRBJ2-1; v_gene: TRBV7-3; d_gene: TRBD2; abundance: .; CDR3aa: CASSYLAGGPYNEQFF; CDR3nt: TGTGCCAGCAGCTACCTAGCGGGGGGCCCCTACAATGAGCAGTTCTTC
j_gene: TRBJ2-1; v_gene: TRBV28; d_gene: TRBD2; abundance: few; CDR3aa: CASTPTSGGHNEQFF; CDR3nt: TGTGCCAGCACCCCGACTAGCGGGGGCCACAATGAGCAGTTCTTC
j_gene: TRBJ2-3; v_gene: TRBV5-6; d_gene: .; abundance: .; CDR3aa: CASSPRWADTQYF; CDR3nt: TGTGCCAGCAGCCCCAGGTGGGCAGATACGCAGTATTTT
j_gene: TRBJ2-1; v_gene: TRBV5-4; d_gene: TRBD2; abundance: .; CDR3aa: CASSRGGVREGSYNEQFF; CDR3nt: TGTGCCAGCAGCCGGGGTGGTGTGCGGGAGGGGTCCTACAATGAGCAGTTCTTC
j_gene: TRBJ1-2; v_gene: TRBV7-2; d_gene: TRBD1; abundance: .; CDR3aa: CASSQGGGTGPLGYGYTF; CDR3nt: TGTGCCAGCAGCCAAGGGGGGGGGACAGGGCCTCTAGGGTATGGCTACACCTTC
j_gene: TRBJ2-2; v_gene: TRBV5-6; d_gene: .; abundance: .; CDR3aa: CASSWQGGTGELFF; CDR3nt: TGTGCCAGCAGCTGGCAGGGTGGCACCGGGGAGCTGTTTTTT
j_gene: TRBJ2-5; v_gene: TRBV4-2; d_gene: TRBD2; abundance: .; CDR3aa: CASSQDMGGTLPETQYF; CDR3nt: TGTGCCAGCAGCCAAGATATGGGGGGGACCCTCCCGGAGACCCAGTACTTC
j_gene: TRBJ2-7; v_gene: TRBV10-3; d_gene: TRBD2; abundance: .; CDR3aa: CAISESLAGSSYEQYF; CDR3nt: TGTGCCATCAGTGAGTCTTTAGCGGGAAGCTCCTACGAGCAGTACTTC